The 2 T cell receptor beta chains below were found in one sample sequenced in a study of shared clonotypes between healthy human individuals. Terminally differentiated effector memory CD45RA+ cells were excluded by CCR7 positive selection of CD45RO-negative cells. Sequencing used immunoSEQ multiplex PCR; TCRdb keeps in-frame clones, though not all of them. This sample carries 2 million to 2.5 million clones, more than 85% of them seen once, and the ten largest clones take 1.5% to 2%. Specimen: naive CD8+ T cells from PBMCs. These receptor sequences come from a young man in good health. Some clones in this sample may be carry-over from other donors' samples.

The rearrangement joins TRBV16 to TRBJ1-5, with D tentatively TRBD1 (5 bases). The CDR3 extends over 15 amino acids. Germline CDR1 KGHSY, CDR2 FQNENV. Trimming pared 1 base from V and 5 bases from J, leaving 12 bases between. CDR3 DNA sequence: TGTGCCAGCAGCCAATTAGGATCGGGGGATCAGCCCCAGCATTTT. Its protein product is CASSQLGSGDQPQHF.

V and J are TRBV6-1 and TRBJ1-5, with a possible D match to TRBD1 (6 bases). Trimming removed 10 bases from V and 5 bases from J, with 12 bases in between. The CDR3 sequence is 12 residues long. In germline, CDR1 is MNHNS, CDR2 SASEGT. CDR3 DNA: TGTGCCACCCAAGGGGGGTATCAGCCCCAGCATTTT. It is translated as CATQGGYQPQHF.